The 15 T cell receptor beta chains below were found in one sample sequenced in a study of blood T cell repertoires in COVID-19. Clones were read by immunoSEQ multiplex PCR, and TCRdb kept only the in-frame ones, dropping some. The sample yields 110,000 to 150,000 clones, nearly 85% seen once. Material: peripheral blood. These receptors originate from a human donor in a cohort sampled during active COVID-19.

This clone was found once. This chain links TRBV7-2 with TRBJ2-3; D is unresolved. Germline values: CDR1 SGHTA, CDR2 FQGNSA. This CDR3 is built from 16 residues. With 2 bases removed from V and 3 bases from J, the gap between germline ends came to 15 bases. The CDR3 DNA sequence: TGTGCCAGCAGCTTATTCTCAACTTCTACGACAGATACGCAGTATTTT. Its protein is CASSLFSTSTTDTQYF.

The rearrangement links TRBV10-3 to TRBJ2-5; 10 nucleotides line up with TRBD1. Per the germline V gene, CDR1 is ENHRY and CDR2 is SYGVKD. The V gene end was trimmed by 6 bases and the J gene end by 2 bases; junction bases not matched to a gene: 3. The CDR3 extends over 14 amino acids. The CDR3 bases are TGTGCCATCAGACCGGACAGGGGGCAAGAGACCCAGTACTTC. This gives the protein CAIRPDRGQETQYF.

In DNA, the CDR3 is TGTGCCAGCAGCGGATACAGGGGTTTAGACTATGGCTACACCTTC. Translated: CASSGYRGLDYGYTF. V is TRBV9 and J is TRBJ1-2; 7 nucleotides align to TRBD1. The CDR3 is 15 amino acids. CDR1 is SGDLS, CDR2 YYNGEE, per germline. Trimming removed 3 bases from V and 3 bases from J; junction bases left unmatched: 8.

This clone has a single count. This chain joins TRBV27 and TRBJ1-4, with D unclear. The CDR3 length is 15 residues. V lost 6 bases, J lost 4 bases, and 15 bases lay in between. The germline CDR1 and CDR2 sequences are MNHEY and SMNVEV (reference sequence). The CDR3 is CASSPGDSFNEKLFF. CDR3 sequence (DNA): TGTGCCAGCAGCCCTGGAGACTCATTTAATGAAAAACTGTTTTTT. Full variable domain (remainder filled in from reference TRBV27 and TRBJ1-4): EAQVTQNPRYLITVTGKKLTVTCSQNMNHEYMSWYRQDPGLGLRQIYYSMNVEVTDKGDVPEGYKVSRKEKRNFPLILESPSPNQTSLYFCASSPGDSFNEKLFFGSGTQLSVL.

Details on this clone: Other DNA sequences in this specimen translate into the identical CDR3. The chain is built from TRBV5-1 and TRBJ1-1; D possibly corresponds to TRBD1 (6 bases). CDR1 and CDR2 (germline): SGHRS, YFSETQ. The CDR3 loop spans 14 amino acids. With 2 bases removed from V and 0 bases from J, the gap between germline ends came to 8 bases. CDR3 sequence (DNA): TGCGCCAGCAGCTTAACAGGGTTGAACACTGAAGCTTTCTTT. Its protein is CASSLTGLNTEAFF.

The V and J genes are TRBV2 and TRBJ1-3; no reliable D call. V lost 6 bases and J 0 bases, leaving 18 bases between the germline ends. Looked up from germline, CDR1 is SNHLY and CDR2 is FYNNEI. This CDR3 comprises 17 residues. The CDR3 nucleotides are TGTGCCAGCAGCCTAACGGAGGTACCCCGCTCTGGAAACACCATATATTTT. It codes for CASSLTEVPRSGNTIYF.

The V gene is TRBV27, the J gene TRBJ1-1; 11 bases line up with TRBD1. Losses at the gene ends were 10 bases for V and 0 bases for J; bases not matched to a gene: 7. Germline lookup yields CDR1 MNHEY and CDR2 SMNVEV (reference sequence). The CDR3 length is 15 residues. CDR3 coding DNA: TGTGCCACCCGGGACAGGGGGGGACTGAACACTGAAGCTTTCTTT. Its translation: CATRDRGGLNTEAFF.

This rearrangement joins TRBV10-3 to TRBJ2-1; D is perhaps TRBD2 (5 bases). V was clipped by 8 bases and J by 7 bases, with 12 bases between them. From germline, CDR1 is ENHRY and CDR2 SYGVKD. The CDR3 runs to 12 residues. This CDR3 is CAIGGSGNEQFF. In DNA form, the CDR3 reads TGTGCCATCGGAGGTTCAGGAAATGAGCAGTTCTTC.

The chain links TRBV6-6 to TRBJ2-5; D gene ambiguous. Germline CDR1 and CDR2: MNHNY and SVGAGI (reference sequence). The length of the CDR3 is 15 residues. V was clipped by 2 bases and J by 2 bases, with 12 bases between them. CDR3 region: CASSYGQRAQETQYF. The CDR3 DNA follows: TGTGCCAGCAGTTACGGTCAGCGAGCTCAAGAGACCCAGTACTTC.

The chain carries TRBV12-5 and TRBJ2-1, with a possible D match to TRBD2 (6 bases). Germline V gene sequence: CDR1 LGHNT, CDR2 FRNRAP. This CDR3 has 16 residues. Trimming took 6 bases from V and 0 from J, leaving 15 bases between them. The DNA for the CDR3 is TGTGCTAGTGGGGGGGGACCCGAAGTCTCCTACAATGAGCAGTTCTTC. Its protein is CASGGGPEVSYNEQFF.

The DNA for the CDR3 is TGCGCCAGCAGGCGGGACCTCCCCACAGATACGCAGTATTTT. Translated, it gives CASRRDLPTDTQYF. V gene TRBV5-1 combines with J gene TRBJ2-3; TRBD2 is a possible D gene (6 bases). With 5 bases removed from V and 2 bases from J, the gap between germline ends came to 12 bases. The CDR3 runs 14 residues. The germline CDR1 and CDR2 sequences are SGHRS and YFSETQ.

The chain couples TRBV29-1 to TRBJ2-2, with 9 bases lining up with TRBD2. V lost 0 bases and J lost 3; bases outside the gene matches: 8. The CDR3 has 17 residues. The germline V gene encodes CDR1 SQVTM and CDR2 ANQGSEA. The CDR3 loop is CSVEDEASGIYTGELFF. The CDR3 region has the DNA TGCAGCGTTGAAGATGAGGCTAGCGGGATTTACACCGGGGAGCTGTTTTTT.

A note on this clone: This same CDR3 is encoded by further DNA sequences in the sample. This chain connects TRBV24-1 to TRBJ2-3, with a possible D match to TRBD1 (5 bases). The CDR3 is made up of 14 amino acids. Trimming stripped 1 base from V and 3 bases from J, with 7 bases between. Germline V CDR1 and CDR2: KGHDR, SFDVKD. CDR3 in DNA: TGTGCCACCAGTGATTTTCAGGGTACAGATACGCAGTATTTT. The encoded protein is CATSDFQGTDTQYF.

This clone was seen more than once but under ten times. J is TRBJ1-1 and V is TRBV6-2 or TRBV6-3, with D possibly TRBD1 on 6 matching bases. The CDR3 length is 15 residues. Germline V gene data show CDR1 as MNHEY and CDR2 as SVGEGT. The V gene lost 2 bases and the J gene lost 2 bases, with 12 bases spanning the gap. The CDR3 sequence: CASSYRGAANTEAFF. CDR3 nucleotides: TGTGCCAGCAGTTACCGGGGGGCAGCAAACACTGAAGCTTTCTTT.

The sample holds a few counts of this clone. The J gene is TRBJ1-1, the V gene TRBV3-1 (or the pseudogene TRBV3-2), with unresolved D. This CDR3 has 15 residues. Germline assignment: CDR1 LGHDT and CDR2 YNNKEL (reference sequence). V was trimmed by 1 base and J by 2 bases, leaving 11 bases between them. CDR3 loop: CASSQASRYNTEAFF. CDR3 coding DNA: TGTGCCAGCAGCCAAGCCTCCAGGTATAACACTGAAGCTTTCTTT.